The next 31 T cell receptor beta chains were all read from a single sample in a study of CD8+CD57+ T cells in acquired aplastic anemia (dated by TCRdb to 2016 to 2019). This sample was sequenced with an Illumina HiSeq 2000. Genomic DNA served as template for TCR beta VDJ combination and CDR3 sequence profiling. TCRdb reworked the public reads: Q25 trimming with fastp, MiXCR clone assembly, productive beta chains retained. Each CDR3 protein appears once, grouped with its most common genes and DNA. A total of about 170,000 distinct CDR3 sequences appear in this sample, under 55% of them only once. The top ten hold about 1.2% of the sample. Expansion of CD8+CD57+ cells had been shown by flow cytometry in the patients chosen for sequencing. Material: sorted CD4+, CD8+, or CD8+CD57+ T cells (not recorded which) from PBMCs. These receptors all stem from a human donor with aplastic anemia.

In this sample, this clonotype turned up a few times. This chain links TRBV20-1 with TRBJ2-6; D unresolved. Germline CDR1 and CDR2: DFQATT and SNEGSKA (reference sequence). The CDR3 is made up of 8 amino acids. V gave up 4 bases and J gave up 11 bases, with 0 bases separating them. CDR3 coding DNA: TGCAGTGCTAACGTCCTGACTTTC. Protein sequence: CSANVLTF.

This clonotype was detected many times. The J gene is TRBJ2-2, the V gene TRBV7-9; D remains unclear. V dropped 1 base and J dropped 6 bases, with 15 bases sitting between them. This CDR3 is built from 16 residues. The V gene's germline CDR1 is SEHNR and CDR2 FQNEAQ (reference sequence). Written as DNA, the CDR3 is TGTGCCAGCAGCTTAGAGGTGCGAAGGGTGGCCGGGGAGCTGTTTTTT. It specifies CASSLEVRRVAGELFF. Combining the CDR3 with reference TRBV7-9 and TRBJ2-2 gives the whole variable domain DTGVSQNPRHKITKRGQNVTFRCDPISEHNRLYWYRQTLGQGPEFLTYFQNEAQLEKSRLLSDRFSAERPKGSFSTLEIQRTEQGDSAMYLCASSLEVRRVAGELFFGEGSRLTVL.

This clonotype was picked up many times. The chain couples TRBV7-8 to TRBJ2-7; 8 bases line up with TRBD1. This CDR3 has 15 residues. The V gene's germline CDR1 is SGHVS and CDR2 FQNEAQ. With 8 bases clipped from V and 4 bases from J, the junction kept 13 bases outside the gene matches. In nucleotides, the CDR3 is TGTGCCAGCCTTCCCCGGGACAGGATGTTTTACGAGCAGTACTTC. This codes for CASLPRDRMFYEQYF.

V and J are TRBV2 and TRBJ1-1; 10 nucleotides line up with TRBD1. V was pared by 5 bases and J by 6 bases, with 9 bases of the junction left unmatched. The CDR3 spans 15 residues. The germline gives CDR1 SNHLY, CDR2 FYNNEI. The CDR3: CASSPPDRGSAEAFF. The DNA of the CDR3 is TGTGCCAGCAGTCCGCCGGACAGGGGGAGTGCTGAAGCTTTCTTT.

The J gene is TRBJ1-5, the V gene TRBV19; possible D gene TRBD1, 5 bases. The CDR3 spans 13 residues. The V gene's germline CDR1 is LNHDA and CDR2 SQIVND (reference sequence). V was cut by 5 bases and J by 3 bases, with 8 bases left in between. CDR3 protein: CASSWGINQPQHF. The CDR3 bases are TGTGCCAGTAGTTGGGGGATCAATCAGCCCCAGCATTTT.

This clonotype was seen repeatedly, ten times or more. The chain has TRBV6-1 and TRBJ2-7; 7 bases agree with TRBD1. The CDR3 runs to 13 residues. Germline CDR1 reads MNHNS; CDR2 reads SASEGT. V was clipped by 6 bases and J by 3 bases; unmatched bases: 5. CDR3 sequence reads: CASSRTGDYEQYF. CDR3 nucleotides: TGTGCCAGCAGCCGGACAGGTGACTACGAGCAGTACTTC.

This clonotype has a count of ten or more. The CDR3 spells CASSLAGRGDTQYF. The CDR3 DNA reads TGTGCCAGCAGTTTAGCGGGGAGGGGAGATACGCAGTATTTT. The chain has TRBV2 and TRBJ2-3; 8 bases are shared with TRBD2. The CDR3 runs to 14 residues. Germline CDR1 reads SNHLY; CDR2 reads FYNNEI. Trimming removed 5 bases from V and 5 bases from J; junction bases left unmatched: 6.

This clonotype was counted at least ten times. The chain uses TRBV5-1 and TRBJ2-1, with a possible D match to TRBD1 (6 bases). The germline gives CDR1 SGHRS, CDR2 YFSETQ. The CDR3 length is 18 residues. The V end was cut by 4 bases, the J end by 0 bases, with 20 bases between. CDR3 sequence (DNA): TGCGCCAGCAGCGGCATCTATTCACAGGGACACTCCTACAATGAGCAGTTCTTC. This sequence encodes CASSGIYSQGHSYNEQFF.

This sequence joins TRBV19 and TRBJ1-5; 9 bases line up with TRBD1. V lost 4 bases to trimming and J lost 9 bases; unmatched junction nucleotides: 4. The CDR3 runs 13 residues. Germline CDR1 reads LNHDA; CDR2 reads SQIVND (reference sequence). CDR3 nucleotides: TGTGCCAGTAGTACCACAGGGGGCCGGCCCCAGCATTTT. The encoded protein is CASSTTGGRPQHF.

CDR3 bases: TGTGCCAGCAGCCAAGTTAGGCTAGCGGGGGGCTACAATGAGCAGTTCTTC. It is translated as CASSQVRLAGGYNEQFF. The chain has TRBV3-1 and TRBJ2-1; 11 bases fit TRBD2. Looked up from germline, CDR1 is LGHDT and CDR2 is YNNKEL (reference sequence). With 1 base clipped from V and 3 bases from J, the junction kept 5 bases outside the gene matches. The CDR3 loop spans 17 amino acids.

V usage is TRBV25-1 and J usage is TRBJ2-7; weak D call: TRBD2 (6 bases). Germline V lookup: CDR1 MGHDK, CDR2 SYGVNS. CDR3 size: 13 residues. V gave up 2 bases and J gave up 4 bases, with 9 bases separating them. This CDR3 is CASSEELAYEQYF. Here the CDR3 DNA reads TGTGCCAGCAGTGAAGAACTAGCATACGAGCAGTACTTC.

This clonotype has a handful of counts. The chain recombines TRBV25-1 with TRBJ2-1; the match to TRBD2 covers 8 bases. This CDR3 contains 16 residues. The ends lost 6 bases at V and 1 base at J; junction bases unmatched: 8. CDR1 is MGHDK and CDR2 is SYGVNS in the germline V gene. CDR3 protein: CASSGGERGSYNEQFF. DNA of the CDR3: TGTGCCAGCAGCGGGGGGGAGCGGGGATCCTACAATGAGCAGTTCTTC.

This clonotype was counted many times. The rearrangement links TRBV27 to TRBJ2-7; D ambiguous. The length of the CDR3 is 10 residues. Trimming removed 8 bases from V and 2 bases from J, with 4 bases in between. Germline V gene sequence: CDR1 MNHEY, CDR2 SMNVEV (reference sequence). The DNA of the CDR3 is TGTGCCAGCGGGCCCTACGAGCAGTACTTC. This gives the protein CASGPYEQYF.

V gene TRBV2 combines with J gene TRBJ2-5; tentative D call: TRBD1 (5 bases). CDR1 is SNHLY, CDR2 FYNNEI, per germline. Trimming took 2 bases from V and 6 from J, leaving 10 bases between them. CDR3 length: 13 residues. CDR3 DNA sequence: TGTGCCAGCAGTGAAAGGGGCCTGAAGACCCAGTACTTC. It yields the protein CASSERGLKTQYF.

This clonotype was counted ten times or more. J is TRBJ1-2 and V is TRBV4-3, with D perhaps matching TRBD1 (5 bases). Germline assignment: CDR1 LGHNA and CDR2 YSLEER. The CDR3 has 16 amino acids. The V end lost 0 bases, the J end lost 3 bases, and 14 bases lay between the germline ends. CDR3 nucleotide sequence: TGCGCCAGCAGCCAAGATGAGGTCAGGGCACACTATGGCTACACCTTC. Amino acids: CASSQDEVRAHYGYTF.

The gene calls are TRBV19 and TRBJ1-1; no reliable D call. The CDR3 spans 12 residues. Germline CDR1 and CDR2: LNHDA and SQIVND (reference sequence). V was shortened by 3 bases and J by 5 bases, with 7 bases between the two germline ends. For the CDR3, the DNA is TGTGCCAGTAGTATTTATGAGACTGAAGCTTTCTTT. Protein sequence: CASSIYETEAFF.

The genes are TRBV11-1 and TRBJ2-3, with D perhaps TRBD1 (6 bases). The CDR3 totals 15 residues. V dropped 6 bases and J dropped 0 bases, with 13 bases sitting between them. Per germline, CDR1 SGHAT and CDR2 FQDESV (reference sequence). The DNA for the CDR3 is TGTGCCAGCAGTCTTACAGGGTCTAGCACAGATACGCAGTATTTT. Amino acids: CASSLTGSSTDTQYF.

This clonotype was observed at least ten times. The CDR3 DNA reads TGCGCCAGCAGCCATGACACGGCTTACATGAACACTGAAGCTTTCTTT. This translates into CASSHDTAYMNTEAFF. The chain joins TRBV4-3 to TRBJ1-1; no reliable D call. This CDR3 is built from 16 residues. Germline loops: CDR1 LGHNA, CDR2 YSLEER. V lost 3 bases, J lost 0 bases, and 14 bases lay in between.

This sequence joins TRBV9 and TRBJ2-1; TRBD2 is a possible D gene (7 bases). The V gene lost 0 bases and the J gene lost 7 bases, with 11 bases spanning the gap. Germline V gene lookup returns CDR1 SGDLS and CDR2 YYNGEE. The CDR3 sequence is 14 residues long. The CDR3 region has the DNA TGTGCCAGCAGCGTAGAGGGGGGGCCAAATGAGCAGTTCTTC. It is translated as CASSVEGGPNEQFF.

In regard to this clonotype: This likely comes from a read error, as the CDR3 has no conserved phenylalanine or tryptophan at its end. The chain has TRBV19 and TRBJ2-7, with a tentative D call TRBD1 (6 bases). Germline-derived CDR1 and CDR2 are LNHDA and SQIVND (reference sequence). With 5 bases removed from V and 3 bases from J, the gap between germline ends came to 14 bases. This CDR3 region has 14 residues. The CDR3: CASSAGTMGYEQYL. The CDR3 DNA follows: TGTGCCAGTAGTGCCGGGACAATGGGCTACGAGCAGTACTTA.

This clonotype was observed many times. The chain employs TRBV5-1 and TRBJ1-6; D is unresolved. The length of the CDR3 is 14 residues. Germline CDR1 and CDR2: SGHRS and YFSETQ. V gave up 2 bases and J gave up 7 bases, with 10 bases separating them. CDR3 in amino acids: CASSLSPPNSPLHF. CDR3 coding DNA: TGCGCCAGCAGCTTATCGCCGCCCAATTCACCCCTCCACTTT.

V and J are TRBV2 and TRBJ1-5; 7 nucleotides align to TRBD1. Germline lookup yields CDR1 SNHLY and CDR2 FYNNEI. The V and J ends lost 10 bases and 0 bases, in that order; junction bases with no gene match: 3. This CDR3 has 13 residues. CDR3 protein: CAIQGDSNQPQHF. DNA for the CDR3: TGTGCCATCCAGGGGGATAGCAATCAGCCCCAGCATTTT.

The chain joins TRBV20-1 to TRBJ2-7, with D uncertain. There are 11 residues in the CDR3. CDR1 and CDR2 from the germline V gene are DFQATT and SNEGSKA (reference sequence). V was cut by 5 bases and J by 5 bases, with 10 bases left in between. In DNA, the CDR3 is TGCAGTGCTTCTGGTTCGGACGAGCAGTACTTC. Protein product: CSASGSDEQYF.

This chain connects TRBV20-1 to TRBJ1-2, with D possibly being TRBD1 (5 bases). The CDR3 runs to 11 residues. Germline V CDR1 and CDR2: DFQATT, SNEGSKA (reference sequence). Trimming pared 7 bases from V and 3 bases from J, leaving 9 bases between. The CDR3 loop reads CSVQDDYGYTF. For the CDR3, the DNA is TGCAGTGTACAGGATGACTATGGCTACACCTTC.

This clonotype has at least ten counts. The J gene is TRBJ1-2, the V gene TRBV2, with 9 bases aligning to TRBD1. With 5 bases clipped from V and 8 bases from J, the junction kept 6 bases outside the gene matches. This CDR3 contains 13 residues. The germline V gene has CDR1 SNHLY and CDR2 FYNNEI. CDR3 sequence: CASSFRTGDGYTF. The CDR3 DNA follows: TGTGCCAGCAGTTTCCGGACAGGGGACGGCTACACCTTC.

This clonotype was observed once. The V call is TRBV5-6, the J call TRBJ1-6; TRBD1 matches at 10 bases. The CDR3 is 17 amino acids. CDR1 and CDR2 (germline): SGHDT, YYEEEE. V was pared by 3 bases and J by 7 bases, with 10 bases of the junction left unmatched. The CDR3 coding sequence is TGTGCCAGCAGCTATACCGGGACAGGGGCAGGGAATTCACCCCTCCACTTT. Protein product: CASSYTGTGAGNSPLHF. The full variable domain, in which reference TRBV5-6 and TRBJ1-6 provide the parts outside the CDR3, is DAGVTQSPTHLIKTRGQQVTLRCSPKSGHDTVSWYQQALGQGPQFIFQYYEEEERQRGNFPDRFSGHQFPNYSSELNVNALLLGDSALYLCASSYTGTGAGNSPLHFGNGTRLTVT.

This clonotype was seen many times. The V gene is TRBV10-3, the J gene TRBJ1-2; maybe TRBD1 (5 bases). Germline values: CDR1 ENHRY, CDR2 SYGVKD. The CDR3 spans 17 residues. V was cut by 0 bases and J by 2 bases, with 16 bases left in between. CDR3 coding DNA: TGTGCCATCAGTGAGTCGATGTTTCCCCGGACAAACTATGGCTACACCTTC. Protein sequence: CAISESMFPRTNYGYTF.

The rearrangement links TRBV19 to TRBJ2-3; the D is unclear. The germline V gene has CDR1 LNHDA and CDR2 SQIVND (reference sequence). Deletions cut 1 base from V and 0 bases from J, with 8 bases between. This CDR3 has 15 residues. The DNA for the CDR3 is TGTGCCAGTAGTATAGCGGGTAGCAGCACAGATACGCAGTATTTT. Its protein is CASSIAGSSTDTQYF. Based on the CDR3 plus reference TRBV19 and TRBJ2-3, the full variable domain is DGGITQSPKYLFRKEGQNVTLSCEQNLNHDAMYWYRQDPGQGLRLIYYSQIVNDFQKGDIAEGYSVSREKKESFPLTVTSAQKNPTAFYLCASSIAGSSTDTQYFGPGTRLTVL.

J is TRBJ2-4 and V is TRBV19; no clear D gene. Trimming took off 1 base at V and 4 bases at J, with 8 bases between the two ends. Per germline, CDR1 LNHDA and CDR2 SQIVND (reference sequence). The CDR3 spans 14 residues. The CDR3 spells CASSIASGKNIQYF. The DNA of the CDR3 is TGTGCCAGTAGTATAGCGAGTGGGAAAAACATTCAGTACTTC.

The chain links TRBV29-1 to TRBJ2-2; D is undetermined. From germline, CDR1 is SQVTM and CDR2 ANQGSEA. Between the trimmed V and J ends, which lost 6 bases and 8 bases, there was a span of 10 bases. The CDR3 length is 11 residues. Here the CDR3 DNA reads TGCAGCGTGCCGATATCAGGGGAGCTGTTTTTT. This codes for CSVPISGELFF.

In its sample, this clonotype was seen many times. The chain is built from TRBV20-1 and TRBJ2-5; 8 positions match TRBD2. The V and J ends lost 3 bases and 4 bases, in that order; junction bases with no gene match: 4. CDR1 is DFQATT and CDR2 is SNEGSKA in the germline V gene (reference sequence). The CDR3 is made up of 13 amino acids. Written as DNA, the CDR3 is TGCAGTGCTAGCGGGGGGGTGTCAGAGACCCAGTACTTC. Its translation: CSASGGVSETQYF.